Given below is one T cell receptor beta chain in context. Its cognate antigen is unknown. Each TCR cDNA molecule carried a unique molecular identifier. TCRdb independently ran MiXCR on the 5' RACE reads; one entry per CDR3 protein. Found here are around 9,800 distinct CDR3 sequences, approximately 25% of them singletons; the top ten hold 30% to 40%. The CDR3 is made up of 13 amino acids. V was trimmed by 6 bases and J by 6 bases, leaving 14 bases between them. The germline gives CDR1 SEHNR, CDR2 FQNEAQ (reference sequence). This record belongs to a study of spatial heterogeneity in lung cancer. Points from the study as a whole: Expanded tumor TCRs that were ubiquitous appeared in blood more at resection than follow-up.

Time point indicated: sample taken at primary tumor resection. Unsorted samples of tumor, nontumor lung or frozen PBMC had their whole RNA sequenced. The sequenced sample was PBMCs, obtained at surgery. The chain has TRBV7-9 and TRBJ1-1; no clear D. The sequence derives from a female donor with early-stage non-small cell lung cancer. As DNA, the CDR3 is TGTGCCAGCAGGACTGCGCCGATGCCTGAAGCTTTCTTT. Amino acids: CASRTAPMPEAFF.